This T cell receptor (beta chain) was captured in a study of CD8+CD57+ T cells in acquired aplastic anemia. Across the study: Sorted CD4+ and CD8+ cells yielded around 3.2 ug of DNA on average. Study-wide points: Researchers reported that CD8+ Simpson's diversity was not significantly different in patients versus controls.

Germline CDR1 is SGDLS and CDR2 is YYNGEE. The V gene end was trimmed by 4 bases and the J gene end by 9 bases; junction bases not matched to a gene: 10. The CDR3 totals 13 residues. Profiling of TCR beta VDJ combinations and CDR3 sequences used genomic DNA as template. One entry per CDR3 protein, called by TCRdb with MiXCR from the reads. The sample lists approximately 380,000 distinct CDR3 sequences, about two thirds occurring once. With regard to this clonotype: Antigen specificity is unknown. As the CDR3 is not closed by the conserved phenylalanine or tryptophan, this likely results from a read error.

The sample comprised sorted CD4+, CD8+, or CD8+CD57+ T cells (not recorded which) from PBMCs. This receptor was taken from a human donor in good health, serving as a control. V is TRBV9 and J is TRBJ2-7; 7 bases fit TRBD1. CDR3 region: CASSTGQEAAQYI. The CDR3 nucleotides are TGTGCCAGCAGCACAGGACAGGAGGCCGCGCAGTACATC.